This T cell receptor beta chain derives from a study of OX40 agonist ivuxolimab in advanced cancers. The table came from immunoSEQ multiplex PCR; TCRdb's copy has only in-frame clones and leaves some out. Among about 100,000 clones listed, about nine tenths were seen once. There are 17 residues in the CDR3. Germline V gives CDR1 SGHVS, CDR2 FNYEAQ. The J segment lost 5 bases and the V segment lost 2 bases, leaving 8 bases of the junction unmatched. The source is an adult with an advanced solid tumor such as melanoma, head and neck, liver or kidney cancer. The chain recombines TRBV7-6 with TRBJ2-3; 12 bases line up with TRBD2. The sample was CD4+ or CD8+ T cells sorted from blood, taken in a trial of the OX40 agonist ivuxolimab. The CDR3 sequence is CASSLLASGRAIDTQYF. CDR3 in DNA: TGTGCCAGCAGCTTACTTGCTAGCGGGAGGGCCATAGATACGCAGTATTTT. The complete variable domain, with remaining parts taken from reference TRBV7-6 and TRBJ2-3, reads GAGVSQSPRYKVTKRGQDVALRCDPISGHVSLYWYRQALGQGPEFLTYFNYEAQQDKSGLPNDRFSAERPEGSISTLTIQRTEQRDSAMYRCASSLLASGRAIDTQYFGPGTRLTVL.